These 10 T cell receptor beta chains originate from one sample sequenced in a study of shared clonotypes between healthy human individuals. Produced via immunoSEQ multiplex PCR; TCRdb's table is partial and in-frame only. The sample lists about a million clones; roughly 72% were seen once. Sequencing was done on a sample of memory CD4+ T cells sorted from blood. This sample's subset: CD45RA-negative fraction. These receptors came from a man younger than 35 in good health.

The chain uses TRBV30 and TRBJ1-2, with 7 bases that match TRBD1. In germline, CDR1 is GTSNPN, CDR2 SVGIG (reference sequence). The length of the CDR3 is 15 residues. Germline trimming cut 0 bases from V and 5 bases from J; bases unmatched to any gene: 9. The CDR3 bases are TGTGCCTGGAGTGTAAGAAGGGACAGTCCTTATGGCTACACCTTC. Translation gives CAWSVRRDSPYGYTF.

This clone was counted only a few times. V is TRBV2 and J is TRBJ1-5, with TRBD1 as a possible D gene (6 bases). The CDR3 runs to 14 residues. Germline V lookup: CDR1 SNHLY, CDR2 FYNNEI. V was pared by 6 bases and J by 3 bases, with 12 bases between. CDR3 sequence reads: CASRPQGNNQPQHF. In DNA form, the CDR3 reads TGTGCCAGCAGGCCCCAGGGGAACAATCAGCCCCAGCATTTT.

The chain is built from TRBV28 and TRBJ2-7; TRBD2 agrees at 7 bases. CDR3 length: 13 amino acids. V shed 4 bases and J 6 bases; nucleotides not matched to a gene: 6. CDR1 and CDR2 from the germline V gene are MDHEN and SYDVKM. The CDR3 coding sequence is TGTGCCAGCAGTTCACGACTAGCATCCGAGCAGTACTTC. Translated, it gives CASSSRLASEQYF.

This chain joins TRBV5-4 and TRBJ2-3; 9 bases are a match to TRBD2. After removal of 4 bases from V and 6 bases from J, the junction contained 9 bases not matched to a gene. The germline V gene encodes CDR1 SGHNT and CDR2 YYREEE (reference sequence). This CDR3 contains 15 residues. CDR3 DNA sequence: TGTGCCAGCAGCGGTAGCGGGGGAAATTTCGATACGCAGTATTTT. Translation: CASSGSGGNFDTQYF.

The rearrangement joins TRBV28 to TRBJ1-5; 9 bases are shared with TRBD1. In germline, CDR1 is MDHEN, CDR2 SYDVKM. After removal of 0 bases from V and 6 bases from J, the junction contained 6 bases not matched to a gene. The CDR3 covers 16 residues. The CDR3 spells CASSLWGQGGGQPQHF. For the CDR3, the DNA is TGTGCCAGCAGTTTATGGGGACAGGGTGGTGGTCAGCCCCAGCATTTT.

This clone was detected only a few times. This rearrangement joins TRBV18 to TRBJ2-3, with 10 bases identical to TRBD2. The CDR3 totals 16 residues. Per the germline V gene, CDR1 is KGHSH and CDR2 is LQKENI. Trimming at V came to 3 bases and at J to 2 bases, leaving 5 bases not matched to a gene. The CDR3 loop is CASSPPLAGATDTQYF. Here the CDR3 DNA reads TGTGCCAGCTCACCGCCGCTAGCGGGAGCCACAGATACGCAGTATTTT.

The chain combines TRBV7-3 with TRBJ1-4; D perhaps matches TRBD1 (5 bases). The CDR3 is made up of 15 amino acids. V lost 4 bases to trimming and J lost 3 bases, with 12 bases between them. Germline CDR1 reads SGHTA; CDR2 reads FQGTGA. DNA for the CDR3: TGTGCCAGCAGCTCCGGGAAGGGGCCTAATGAAAAACTGTTTTTT. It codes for CASSSGKGPNEKLFF.

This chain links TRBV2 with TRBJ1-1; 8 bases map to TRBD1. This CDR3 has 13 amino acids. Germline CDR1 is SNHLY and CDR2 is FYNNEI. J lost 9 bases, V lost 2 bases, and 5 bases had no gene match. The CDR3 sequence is CASSEQGARKAFF. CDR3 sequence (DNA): TGTGCCAGCAGTGAACAGGGGGCTCGGAAAGCTTTCTTT.

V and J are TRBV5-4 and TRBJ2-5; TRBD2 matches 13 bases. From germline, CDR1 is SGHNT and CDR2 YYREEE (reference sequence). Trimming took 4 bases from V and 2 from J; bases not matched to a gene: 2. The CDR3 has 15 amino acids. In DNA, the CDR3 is TGTGCCAGCAGCCCGGGACTAGCGGGACAAGAGACCCAGTACTTC. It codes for CASSPGLAGQETQYF.

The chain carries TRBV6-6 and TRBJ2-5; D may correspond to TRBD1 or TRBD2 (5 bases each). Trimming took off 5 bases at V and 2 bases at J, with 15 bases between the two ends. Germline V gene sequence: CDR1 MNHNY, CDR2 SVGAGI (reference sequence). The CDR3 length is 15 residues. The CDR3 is CASSPSRGPQETQYF. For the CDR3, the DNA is TGTGCCAGCAGTCCCTCGAGGGGACCACAAGAGACCCAGTACTTC.